Below, 25 T cell receptor beta chains from the same sample are listed, as sequenced in a study of shared clonotypes between healthy human individuals. Some clones are missing from TCRdb's copy, which holds only in-frame ones; the method was immunoSEQ multiplex PCR. Here the sample spans about 2 million clones, roughly 94% being singletons. Sequenced sample: naive CD4+ T cells sorted from blood. Described subset: CD45RA+ positively selected. These receptors were obtained from a man between 18 and 35 years old in good health.

The chain joins TRBV28 to TRBJ2-2; 8 bases map to TRBD1. Germline CDR1 is MDHEN and CDR2 is SYDVKM. The V gene end was trimmed by 10 bases and the J gene end by 1 base; junction bases not matched to a gene: 5. The CDR3 sequence is 14 residues long. The CDR3 nucleotides read TGTGCCACTCACGACAGGGGGAACACCGGGGAGCTGTTTTTT. Protein: CATHDRGNTGELFF. The entire variable domain, with the rest obtained from reference TRBV28 and TRBJ2-2, is as follows: DVKVTQSSRYLVKRTGEKVFLECVQDMDHENMFWYRQDPGLGLRLIYFSYDVKMKEKGDIPEGYSVSREKKERFSLILESASTNQTSMYLCATHDRGNTGELFFGEGSRLTVL.

This chain connects TRBV15 to TRBJ2-3; TRBD1 matches at 7 bases. Germline V lookup: CDR1 LNHNV, CDR2 YYDKDF (reference sequence). V was clipped by 0 bases and J by 2 bases; unmatched bases: 2. This CDR3 region has 15 residues. As DNA, the CDR3 is TGTGCCACCAGCAGAGACACAGGGGCCACAGATACGCAGTATTTT. Translating it yields CATSRDTGATDTQYF. Combining the CDR3 with reference TRBV15 and TRBJ2-3 gives the whole variable domain DAMVIQNPRYQVTQFGKPVTLSCSQTLNHNVMYWYQQKSSQAPKLLFHYYDKDFNNEADTPDNFQSRRPNTSFCFLDIRSPGLGDTAMYLCATSRDTGATDTQYFGPGTRLTVL.

The genes are TRBV7-9 and TRBJ1-2; no clear D. V was cut by 2 bases and J by 4 bases, with 11 bases left in between. CDR1 and CDR2 from the germline V gene are SEHNR and FQNEAQ (reference sequence). This CDR3 comprises 14 residues. CDR3 loop: CASSLYPSSYGYTF. CDR3 bases: TGTGCCAGCAGCTTATATCCGTCTAGCTATGGCTACACCTTC. Complete variable domain (other parts from reference TRBV7-9 and TRBJ1-2): DTGVSQNPRHKITKRGQNVTFRCDPISEHNRLYWYRQTLGQGPEFLTYFQNEAQLEKSRLLSDRFSAERPKGSFSTLEIQRTEQGDSAMYLCASSLYPSSYGYTFGSGTRLTVV.

CDR3 bases: TGTGCCATCCAGTATTATCCTGGGGAAACCGGGGAGCTGTTTTTT. Its protein is CAIQYYPGETGELFF. The chain combines TRBV6-5 with TRBJ2-2; D not certain. CDR1 MNHEY and CDR2 SVGAGI come from the germline V gene. The CDR3 sequence is 15 residues long. Trimming took 10 bases from V and 5 from J, leaving 20 bases between them.

The J gene is TRBJ2-3, the V gene TRBV4-3; perhaps TRBD2 as D (6 bases). There are 16 residues in the CDR3. The germline gives CDR1 LGHNA, CDR2 YSLEER. The V and J ends lost 2 bases and 2 bases respectively, with 14 bases between them. DNA of the CDR3: TGCGCCAGCAGCCAACAACTTAGCGGTTTCACAGATACGCAGTATTTT. Amino acids: CASSQQLSGFTDTQYF.

V usage is TRBV7-6 and J usage is TRBJ2-5; weak D call: TRBD2 (5 bases). Trimming removed 5 bases from V and 5 bases from J, with 21 bases in between. Germline assignment: CDR1 SGHVS and CDR2 FNYEAQ. The CDR3 contains 16 residues. The DNA for the CDR3 is TGTGCCAGCAGCCTCCACTCCCTCACGGGAAGGGAGACCCAGTACTTC. It codes for CASSLHSLTGRETQYF.

V and J are TRBV5-5 and TRBJ2-3; possibly TRBD2 for D (6 bases). V shed 4 bases and J shed 4 bases, with 7 bases lying between them. This CDR3 comprises 12 residues. Germline values: CDR1 SGHKS, CDR2 YYEKEE (reference sequence). The CDR3 coding sequence is TGTGCCAGCAGCCGGAGGGCAGATACGCAGTATTTT. Translating it yields CASSRRADTQYF. Combining the CDR3 with reference TRBV5-5 and TRBJ2-3 gives the whole variable domain DAGVTQSPTHLIKTRGQQVTLRCSPISGHKSVSWYQQVLGQGPQFIFQYYEKEERGRGNFPDRFSARQFPNYSSELNVNALLLGDSALYLCASSRRADTQYFGPGTRLTVL.

The chain combines TRBV7-8 with TRBJ2-2; the match to TRBD2 covers 7 bases. The CDR3 runs 13 residues. Germline trimming cut 10 bases from V and 6 bases from J; bases unmatched to any gene: 8. Per the germline V gene, CDR1 is SGHVS and CDR2 is FQNEAQ. This CDR3 reads CAIPGGGAGELFF. The DNA of the CDR3 is TGTGCCATCCCGGGGGGAGGGGCCGGGGAGCTGTTTTTT.

The chain is built from TRBV6-6 and TRBJ2-1; D ambiguous. Per germline, CDR1 MNHNY and CDR2 SVGAGI (reference sequence). Trimming stripped 10 bases from V and 8 bases from J, with 12 bases between. This CDR3 has 11 residues. The chain's CDR3 is CAIARRYEQFF. The CDR3 region has the DNA TGTGCCATAGCCCGCAGGTATGAGCAGTTCTTC.

V is TRBV12-5 and J is TRBJ1-5; no firm D call. This CDR3 has 20 amino acids. Deletions cut 1 base from V and 2 bases from J, with 24 bases between. Per germline, CDR1 LGHNT and CDR2 FRNRAP. The CDR3 region has the DNA TGTGCTAGTGGTTTGGACCTGGCGGGTGGGAGAGGAATGGGCAATCAGCCCCAGCATTTT. This codes for CASGLDLAGGRGMGNQPQHF.

This chain uses TRBV28 with TRBJ2-5, with 9 nucleotides matching TRBD1. Trimming cost V 3 bases and J 7 bases; bases outside gene matches: 6. Germline values: CDR1 MDHEN, CDR2 SYDVKM. This CDR3 is built from 14 residues. The CDR3 DNA sequence: TGTGCCAGCAGTTTCTTACAGGGGGCTGGGACCCAGTACTTC. Its translation: CASSFLQGAGTQYF.

This sequence joins TRBV7-9 and TRBJ1-1; the D is unclear. This CDR3 is built from 14 residues. In germline, CDR1 is SEHNR, CDR2 FQNEAQ (reference sequence). The V end lost 2 bases, the J end lost 8 bases, and 15 bases lay between the germline ends. DNA of the CDR3: TGTGCCAGCAGCTTAACATTAACGGGATCGGAAGCTTTCTTT. Translation: CASSLTLTGSEAFF.

This clone was seen only once. The sample holds other DNA sequences that translate to the same CDR3. The chain employs TRBV7-2 and TRBJ2-7, with 11 bases fitting TRBD2. With 1 base clipped from V and 2 bases from J, the junction kept 1 base outside the gene matches. CDR3 size: 15 residues. Germline values: CDR1 SGHTA, CDR2 FQGNSA. CDR3 coding DNA: TGTGCCAGCAGCTTAGAGGGACTAGCGGCCTACGAGCAGTACTTC. This encodes CASSLEGLAAYEQYF.

The genes are TRBV5-4 and TRBJ2-5; TRBD2 is a possible D gene (5 bases). The CDR3 has 16 amino acids. The V and J ends lost 0 bases and 5 bases respectively, with 17 bases between them. CDR1 is SGHNT, CDR2 YYREEE, per germline (reference sequence). The CDR3 protein is CASSLARGSSLETQYF. As DNA, the CDR3 is TGTGCCAGCAGCTTGGCGAGAGGGTCGAGCTTGGAGACCCAGTACTTC. Using reference TRBV5-4 and TRBJ2-5 for the parts outside the CDR3, the full variable domain is ETGVTQSPTHLIKTRGQQVTLRCSSQSGHNTVSWYQQALGQGPQFIFQYYREEENGRGNFPPRFSGLQFPNYSSELNVNALELDDSALYLCASSLARGSSLETQYFGPGTRLLVL.

The chain carries TRBV6-1 and TRBJ2-1, with D possibly being TRBD1 (5 bases). Trimming cost V 6 bases and J 0 bases, with 6 bases left between them. The germline gives CDR1 MNHNS, CDR2 SASEGT. The CDR3 spans 13 residues. Here the CDR3 reads CASRGDSYNEQFF. CDR3 nucleotides: TGTGCCAGCAGAGGGGACTCCTACAATGAGCAGTTCTTC.

As for this clone: An end of the junction differs from the germline gene, which may be a read error. The chain links TRBV6-1 to TRBJ1-1; D not certain. Germline V lookup: CDR1 MNHNS, CDR2 SASEGT. The CDR3 spans 17 residues. The CDR3 here is CASSEAGVGGKNTEAFF. CDR3 nucleotides: TGTGCCAGCAGCGAAGCCGGCGTAGGAGGGAAGAACACTGAAGCTTTCTTT.

The genes are TRBV6-5 and TRBJ2-7; a possible D gene is TRBD1 (6 bases). The CDR3 sequence is 13 residues long. CDR1 and CDR2 from the germline V gene are MNHEY and SVGAGI. Deletions cut 2 bases from V and 5 bases from J, with 10 bases between. The CDR3 reads CASSYLQGNEQYF. The CDR3 DNA reads as TGTGCCAGCAGTTACCTACAGGGCAACGAGCAGTACTTC.

The chain has TRBV2 and TRBJ2-1; D ambiguous. Germline loops: CDR1 SNHLY, CDR2 FYNNEI. V was cut by 11 bases and J by 6 bases, with 17 bases left in between. This CDR3 region has 13 residues. The CDR3 protein is CAGRGVLGNEQFF. CDR3 DNA sequence: TGTGCCGGCCGTGGGGTGTTAGGCAATGAGCAGTTCTTC.

The V gene is TRBV19, the J gene TRBJ1-2; TRBD1 agrees at 10 bases. Germline CDR1 and CDR2: LNHDA and SQIVND (reference sequence). This CDR3 comprises 17 residues. J was trimmed by 0 bases and V by 8 bases; bases with no gene match: 12. The CDR3 DNA follows: TGTGCCAGTTCTCGGGACAGGGGAGTAGGGTCTAACTATGGCTACACCTTC. This encodes CASSRDRGVGSNYGYTF.

V and J are TRBV28 and TRBJ1-2; D uncertain. Germline V lookup: CDR1 MDHEN, CDR2 SYDVKM. The CDR3 covers 12 residues. V dropped 8 bases and J dropped 4 bases, with 11 bases sitting between them. This CDR3 reads CASSVSSYGYTF. The CDR3 bases are TGTGCCAGCTCGGTGAGTTCCTATGGCTACACCTTC.

In its sample, this clone was seen once. The rearrangement uses TRBV18 and TRBJ1-3; D might be TRBD1 (6 bases). CDR3 length: 17 amino acids. V lost 1 base, J lost 0 bases, and 13 bases lay in between. Germline CDR1 reads KGHSH; CDR2 reads LQKENI. CDR3 protein: CASSPLGTSSSGNTIYF. The CDR3 DNA sequence: TGTGCCAGCTCACCACTCGGGACATCGAGCTCTGGAAACACCATATATTTT.

This clone was observed once. The same CDR3 arises from other DNA sequences in this sample as well. The chain has TRBV4-3 and TRBJ2-1, with unresolved D. The CDR3 covers 15 residues. Trimming pared 0 bases from V and 3 bases from J, leaving 9 bases between. The germline V gene encodes CDR1 LGHNA and CDR2 YSLEER. The CDR3 DNA sequence: TGCGCCAGCAGCCAAGATTTTGGCAGCTACAATGAGCAGTTCTTC. It is translated as CASSQDFGSYNEQFF.

The chain carries TRBV5-1 and TRBJ1-2; 9 nucleotides match TRBD1. The CDR3 consists of 15 residues. CDR1 is SGHRS and CDR2 is YFSETQ in the germline V gene. V dropped 1 base and J dropped 2; count of bases not matched to a gene: 3. CDR3 protein: CASSLPQGANYGYTF. CDR3 sequence (DNA): TGCGCCAGCAGCTTGCCACAGGGGGCCAACTATGGCTACACCTTC.

The V call is TRBV30, the J call TRBJ1-1; weak D call: TRBD1 (5 bases). Germline V lookup: CDR1 GTSNPN, CDR2 SVGIG (reference sequence). This CDR3 spans 12 amino acids. With 2 bases removed from V and 11 bases from J, the gap between germline ends came to 15 bases. This CDR3 is CAWSPGHSGAFF. The CDR3 bases are TGTGCCTGGAGTCCCGGACATTCGGGGGCTTTCTTT.

The rearrangement uses TRBV30 and TRBJ1-4; unclear D gene. This CDR3 has 10 residues. Germline CDR1 reads GTSNPN; CDR2 reads SVGIG (reference sequence). The CDR3 nucleotides are TGTGCGGCCTGGTATGAAAAACTGTTTTTT. It translates to CAAWYEKLFF.